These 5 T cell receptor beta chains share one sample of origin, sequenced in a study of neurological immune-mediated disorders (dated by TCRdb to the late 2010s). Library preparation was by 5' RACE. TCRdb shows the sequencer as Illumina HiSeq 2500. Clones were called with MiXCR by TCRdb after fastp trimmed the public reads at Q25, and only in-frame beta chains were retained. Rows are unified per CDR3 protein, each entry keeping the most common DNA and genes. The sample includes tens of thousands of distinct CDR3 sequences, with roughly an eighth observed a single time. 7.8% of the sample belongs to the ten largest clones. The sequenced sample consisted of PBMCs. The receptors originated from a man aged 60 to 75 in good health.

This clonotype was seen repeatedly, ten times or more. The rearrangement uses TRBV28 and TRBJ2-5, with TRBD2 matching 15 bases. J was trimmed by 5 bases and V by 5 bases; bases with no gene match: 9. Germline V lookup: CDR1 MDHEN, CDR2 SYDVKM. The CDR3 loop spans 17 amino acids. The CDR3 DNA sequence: TGTGCCAGCAGTACCCGGACTAGCGGGAGGGTACAGGAGACCCAGTACTTC. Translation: CASSTRTSGRVQETQYF.

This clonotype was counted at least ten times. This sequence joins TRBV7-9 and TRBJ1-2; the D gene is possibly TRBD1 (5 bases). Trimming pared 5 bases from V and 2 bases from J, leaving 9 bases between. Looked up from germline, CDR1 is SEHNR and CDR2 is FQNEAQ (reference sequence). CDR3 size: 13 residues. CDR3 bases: TGTGCCAGCAGCCCAGGGAGCAACTATGGCTACACCTTC. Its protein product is CASSPGSNYGYTF.

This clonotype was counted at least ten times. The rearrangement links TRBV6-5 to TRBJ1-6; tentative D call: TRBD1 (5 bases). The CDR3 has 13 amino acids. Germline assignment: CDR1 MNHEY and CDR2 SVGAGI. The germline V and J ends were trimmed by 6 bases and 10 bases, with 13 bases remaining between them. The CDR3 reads CASRPGQPSPLHF. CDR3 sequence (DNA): TGTGCCAGCAGACCTGGACAACCCTCACCCCTCCACTTT.

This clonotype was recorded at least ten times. CDR3 in DNA: TGTGCCAGCAGCCAAGACTGGGGGCCGGGGACCGGGGAGCTGTTTTTT. Protein product: CASSQDWGPGTGELFF. The chain uses TRBV3-1 and TRBJ2-2, with D perhaps TRBD1 (6 bases). The ends were cut back, 0 bases at V and 5 bases at J, with 13 bases in the middle. Germline assignment: CDR1 LGHDT and CDR2 YNNKEL (reference sequence). This CDR3 is 16 amino acids long.

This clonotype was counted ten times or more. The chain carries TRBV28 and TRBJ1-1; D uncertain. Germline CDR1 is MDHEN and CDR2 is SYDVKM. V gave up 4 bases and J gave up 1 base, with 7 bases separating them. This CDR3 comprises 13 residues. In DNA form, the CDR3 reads TGTGCCAGCAGTTACCTTGGGAACACTGAAGCTTTCTTT. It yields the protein CASSYLGNTEAFF.